A selection of T cell receptor beta chains follows, all from one sample in a study of cytotoxic CD8 clonotypes in ibrutinib-treated CLL. Only in-frame clones appear in the TCRdb table, and some are missing; sequencing was by immunoSEQ multiplex PCR. The sample yields 5,500 or so clones, roughly 70% seen once. Here the sequenced sample was PBMCs, taken before ibrutinib treatment. Every receptor here comes from a human donor with chronic lymphocytic leukemia. Both conserved end residues are part of each CDR3. The order of the fields is J gene, clone size, D gene, V gene, CDR3 protein, CDR3 DNA. A D gene is named only where the DNA matches it firmly. Clone size is given for some rows only: seen once, a few or many times, or a class if the clone is expanded.

j_call: TRBJ1-6
clone_size: .
d_call: .
v_call: TRBV7-2
cdr3_aa: CASSLAPGGYNSPLHF
cdr3_nt: TGTGCCAGCAGCTTAGCCCCGGGAGGGTATAATTCACCCCTCCACTTT

j_call: TRBJ1-2
clone_size: .
d_call: TRBD1
v_call: TRBV7-9
cdr3_aa: CASSPRQGFGYGYTF
cdr3_nt: TGTGCCAGCAGCCCAAGACAGGGCTTCGGCTATGGCTACACCTTC

j_call: TRBJ1-4
clone_size: .
d_call: TRBD1
v_call: TRBV4-3
cdr3_aa: CASSQGQGLGANEKLFF
cdr3_nt: TGCGCCAGCAGCCAGGGACAGGGCCTTGGGGCTAATGAAAAACTGTTTTTT

j_call: TRBJ1-3
clone_size: .
d_call: .
v_call: TRBV7-9
cdr3_aa: CASSLRADGNTIYF
cdr3_nt: TGTGCCAGCAGCTTACGCGCAGATGGAAACACCATATATTTT

j_call: TRBJ1-6
clone_size: .
d_call: .
v_call: TRBV10-3
cdr3_aa: CAISESAGDNSPLHF
cdr3_nt: TGTGCCATCAGTGAGTCGGCCGGTGATAATTCACCCCTCCACTTT

j_call: TRBJ1-1
clone_size: .
d_call: .
v_call: TRBV9
cdr3_aa: CASSVDMNTEAFF
cdr3_nt: TGTGCCAGCAGCGTAGACATGAACACTGAAGCTTTCTTT

j_call: TRBJ1-1
clone_size: .
d_call: .
v_call: TRBV19
cdr3_aa: CASSISGENTEAFF
cdr3_nt: TGTGCCAGTAGTATCTCAGGGGAGAACACTGAAGCTTTCTTT

j_call: TRBJ2-5
clone_size: .
d_call: TRBD2
v_call: TRBV5-4
cdr3_aa: CASSRPLAGVKETQYF
cdr3_nt: TGTGCCAGCAGCCGCCCGCTAGCGGGAGTAAAAGAGACCCAGTACTTC

j_call: TRBJ1-1
clone_size: few
d_call: .
v_call: TRBV7-2
cdr3_aa: CASSPGGGLGTEAFF
cdr3_nt: TGTGCCAGCAGCCCCGGTGGGGGGTTGGGGACTGAAGCTTTCTTT

j_call: TRBJ2-2
clone_size: .
d_call: .
v_call: TRBV5-1
cdr3_aa: CASSLAQEGAELFF
cdr3_nt: TGCGCCAGCAGCTTGGCCCAAGAGGGCGCGGAGCTGTTTTTT

j_call: TRBJ2-1
clone_size: .
d_call: TRBD2
v_call: TRBV29-1
cdr3_aa: CSVLGLAGLYNEQFF
cdr3_nt: TGCAGCGTCCTCGGACTAGCGGGGTTATACAATGAGCAGTTCTTC

j_call: TRBJ1-6
clone_size: .
d_call: .
v_call: TRBV5-4
cdr3_aa: CASSLRAGRDSPLHF
cdr3_nt: TGTGCCAGCAGCTTACGGGCAGGCCGCGATTCACCCCTCCACTTT

j_call: TRBJ1-1
clone_size: .
d_call: .
v_call: TRBV27
cdr3_aa: CASSIQGDTEAFF
cdr3_nt: TGTGCCAGCAGTATTCAGGGCGACACTGAAGCTTTCTTT

j_call: TRBJ1-4
clone_size: .
d_call: .
v_call: TRBV11-2
cdr3_aa: CASNPGVTRGEKLFF
cdr3_nt: TGTGCCAGCAACCCCGGGGTTACCCGGGGTGAAAAACTGTTTTTT

j_call: TRBJ2-7
clone_size: .
d_call: .
v_call: TRBV27
cdr3_aa: CASSPGPRYEQYF
cdr3_nt: TGTGCCAGCAGCCCCGGACCACGCTACGAGCAGTACTTC

j_call: TRBJ1-4
clone_size: .
d_call: .
v_call: TRBV10-1
cdr3_aa: CASIGATNEKLFF
cdr3_nt: TGCGCCAGCATAGGTGCAACTAATGAAAAACTGTTTTTT

j_call: TRBJ2-5
clone_size: .
d_call: .
v_call: TRBV2
cdr3_aa: CASSELERETQYF
cdr3_nt: TGTGCCAGCAGTGAACTGGAACGAGAGACCCAGTACTTC

j_call: TRBJ1-2
clone_size: .
d_call: TRBD1
v_call: TRBV10-3
cdr3_aa: CASSYQTGAAYGYTF
cdr3_nt: TGTGCCAGCAGTTACCAAACAGGGGCCGCATATGGCTACACCTTC

j_call: TRBJ2-1
clone_size: .
d_call: .
v_call: TRBV27
cdr3_aa: CASSLTGRYNEQFF
cdr3_nt: TGTGCCAGCAGCCTCACAGGGAGGTACAATGAGCAGTTCTTC

j_call: TRBJ1-2
clone_size: .
d_call: .
v_call: TRBV5-1
cdr3_aa: CASSLGTESYSYTF
cdr3_nt: TGCGCCAGCAGCTTGGGGACAGAATCCTATAGCTACACCTTC

j_call: TRBJ1-6
clone_size: few
d_call: .
v_call: TRBV7-9
cdr3_aa: CASSLRAGRDSPLHF
cdr3_nt: TGTGCCAGCAGCTTACGGGCAGGCCGCGATTCACCCCTCCACTTT

j_call: TRBJ2-2
clone_size: .
d_call: TRBD2
v_call: TRBV7-3
cdr3_aa: CASSSRLAGNTGELFF
cdr3_nt: TGTGCCAGCAGCTCCCGACTAGCGGGGAACACCGGGGAGCTGTTTTTT

j_call: TRBJ2-7
clone_size: .
d_call: .
v_call: TRBV4-1
cdr3_aa: CASSRHDYEQYF
cdr3_nt: TGCGCCAGCAGCCGACACGACTACGAGCAGTACTTC

j_call: TRBJ2-7
clone_size: .
d_call: .
v_call: TRBV6-5
cdr3_aa: CASISSDGPYEQYF
cdr3_nt: TGTGCCAGCATCTCCTCGGACGGTCCCTACGAGCAGTACTTC

j_call: TRBJ1-1
clone_size: .
d_call: .
v_call: TRBV7-9
cdr3_aa: CASSRGYTEAFF
cdr3_nt: TGTGCCAGCAGCCGGGGGTACACTGAAGCTTTCTTT

j_call: TRBJ2-2
clone_size: .
d_call: TRBD1
v_call: TRBV15
cdr3_aa: CATQGQGAGTGELFF
cdr3_nt: TGTGCCACCCAAGGACAGGGGGCGGGCACCGGGGAGCTGTTTTTT

j_call: TRBJ1-4
clone_size: .
d_call: .
v_call: TRBV6-6
cdr3_aa: CASSYSGQPNEKLFF
cdr3_nt: TGTGCCAGCAGTTACTCAGGACAGCCTAATGAAAAACTGTTTTTT

j_call: TRBJ1-5
clone_size: .
d_call: .
v_call: TRBV19
cdr3_aa: CASSKGPNRVEQPQHF
cdr3_nt: TGTGCCAGTAGTAAGGGACCAAATCGAGTAGAACAGCCCCAGCATTTT

j_call: TRBJ1-5
clone_size: few
d_call: .
v_call: TRBV25-1
cdr3_aa: CASRRGNQPQHF
cdr3_nt: TGTGCCAGCCGGAGAGGCAATCAGCCCCAGCATTTT

j_call: TRBJ2-7
clone_size: .
d_call: .
v_call: TRBV4-1
cdr3_aa: CASSHSPLRLTRLGSYEQYF
cdr3_nt: TGCGCCAGCAGCCATTCTCCACTCCGACTAACCCGGCTGGGATCCTACGAGCAGTACTTC

j_call: TRBJ1-1
clone_size: .
d_call: .
v_call: TRBV14
cdr3_aa: CASSQGGALNTEAFF
cdr3_nt: TGTGCCAGCAGCCAAGGTGGGGCCCTGAACACTGAAGCTTTCTTT

j_call: TRBJ1-6
clone_size: few
d_call: .
v_call: TRBV5-5
cdr3_aa: CASSKGTDYNSPLHF
cdr3_nt: TGTGCCAGCAGCAAAGGGACTGATTATAATTCACCCCTCCACTTT

j_call: TRBJ1-6
clone_size: .
d_call: .
v_call: TRBV6-5
cdr3_aa: CASSYGDRDTSPLHF
cdr3_nt: TGTGCCAGCAGTTACGGGGACCGGGACACTTCACCCCTCCACTTT

j_call: TRBJ2-7
clone_size: once
d_call: .
v_call: TRBV6-5
cdr3_aa: CASSYTTASHEQYF
cdr3_nt: TGTGCCAGCAGTTACACGACTGCAAGCCACGAGCAGTACTTC

j_call: TRBJ2-1
clone_size: .
d_call: .
v_call: TRBV11-2
cdr3_aa: CASSFFNEQFF
cdr3_nt: TGTGCCAGCAGCTTTTTCAATGAGCAGTTCTTC

j_call: TRBJ2-1
clone_size: few
d_call: .
v_call: TRBV2
cdr3_aa: CASSWAVYNEQFF
cdr3_nt: TGTGCCAGCAGTTGGGCCGTTTACAATGAGCAGTTCTTC

j_call: TRBJ1-2
clone_size: .
d_call: .
v_call: TRBV9
cdr3_aa: CASSVGTVAIYGYTF
cdr3_nt: TGTGCCAGCAGCGTGGGCACCGTCGCTATTTATGGCTACACCTTC

j_call: TRBJ1-4
clone_size: .
d_call: .
v_call: TRBV16
cdr3_aa: CASSRPPLGEKLFF
cdr3_nt: TGTGCCAGCAGTCGACCACCGCTAGGGGAAAAACTGTTTTTT

j_call: TRBJ2-1
clone_size: .
d_call: .
v_call: TRBV10-3
cdr3_aa: CAISESGVGSYNEQFF
cdr3_nt: TGTGCCATCAGTGAGTCCGGGGTTGGCTCCTACAATGAGCAGTTCTTC

j_call: TRBJ1-3
clone_size: .
d_call: TRBD1
v_call: TRBV5-1
cdr3_aa: CASSPLGQQQAGNTIYF
cdr3_nt: TGCGCCAGCAGCCCATTGGGACAGCAGCAAGCCGGAAACACCATATATTTT

j_call: TRBJ2-7
clone_size: .
d_call: .
v_call: TRBV6-6
cdr3_aa: CASISGVPYEQYF
cdr3_nt: TGTGCCAGCATTTCAGGTGTTCCCTACGAGCAGTACTTC

j_call: TRBJ2-5
clone_size: few
d_call: .
v_call: TRBV4-1
cdr3_aa: CASSPFGETTQYF
cdr3_nt: TGCGCCAGCAGCCCTTTCGGGGAGACGACCCAGTACTTC

j_call: TRBJ1-5
clone_size: .
d_call: .
v_call: TRBV15
cdr3_aa: CATRSGDSNQPQHF
cdr3_nt: TGTGCCACCAGATCCGGAGATAGCAATCAGCCCCAGCATTTT

j_call: TRBJ2-1
clone_size: .
d_call: TRBD1
v_call: TRBV29-1
cdr3_aa: CSGWDRAVSSYNEQFF
cdr3_nt: TGCAGCGGCTGGGACAGGGCGGTAAGCTCCTACAATGAGCAGTTCTTC

j_call: TRBJ2-1
clone_size: medium-sized
d_call: TRBD1
v_call: TRBV5-1
cdr3_aa: CASSENRGQYNEQFF
cdr3_nt: TGCGCCAGCAGCGAGAACAGGGGGCAATACAATGAGCAGTTCTTC

j_call: TRBJ2-2
clone_size: .
d_call: .
v_call: TRBV19
cdr3_aa: CASRPGDVDTGELFF
cdr3_nt: TGTGCCAGTAGGCCAGGGGACGTCGACACCGGGGAGCTGTTTTTT

j_call: TRBJ2-7
clone_size: .
d_call: .
v_call: TRBV19
cdr3_aa: CASSIEQAPLYEQYF
cdr3_nt: TGTGCCAGTAGTATAGAACAAGCTCCCCTCTACGAGCAGTACTTC

j_call: TRBJ1-1
clone_size: .
d_call: TRBD1
v_call: TRBV7-9
cdr3_aa: CASSFNRGVNTEAFF
cdr3_nt: TGTGCCAGCAGTTTCAACAGGGGCGTGAACACTGAAGCTTTCTTT

j_call: TRBJ2-2
clone_size: .
d_call: .
v_call: TRBV7-9
cdr3_aa: CASSFRPGQPGRNTGELFF
cdr3_nt: TGTGCCAGCAGCTTCCGCCCCGGTCAACCAGGAAGAAACACCGGGGAGCTGTTTTTT

j_call: TRBJ1-4
clone_size: .
d_call: TRBD1
v_call: TRBV2
cdr3_aa: CASSPQGGWEKLFF
cdr3_nt: TGTGCCAGCAGTCCTCAGGGGGGCTGGGAAAAACTGTTTTTT

j_call: TRBJ2-3
clone_size: once
d_call: .
v_call: TRBV18
cdr3_aa: CASSTWGSTDTQYF
cdr3_nt: TGTGCCAGCTCCACCTGGGGCAGCACAGATACGCAGTATTTT

j_call: TRBJ1-1
clone_size: few
d_call: .
v_call: TRBV5-1
cdr3_aa: CASSLGSMNTEAFF
cdr3_nt: TGCGCCAGCAGCTTGGGCTCCATGAACACTGAAGCTTTCTTT

j_call: TRBJ1-5
clone_size: .
d_call: .
v_call: TRBV18
cdr3_aa: CASSPLGGDQPQHF
cdr3_nt: TGTGCCAGCTCACCACTAGGGGGTGATCAGCCCCAGCATTTT

j_call: TRBJ2-3
clone_size: .
d_call: .
v_call: TRBV5-1
cdr3_aa: CASSKDGKPTDTQYF
cdr3_nt: TGCGCCAGCAGCAAGGACGGGAAACCCACAGATACGCAGTATTTT